The text below deals with one T cell receptor beta chain. The authors' processing: Reference gene primer amplification yielded estimated nucleated cell counts. Clones were sequenced by immunoSEQ multiplex PCR, and TCRdb holds only the in-frame ones, with some missing. V and J calls and clone size follow that table, whereas D and trimming were derived from the DNA. The data contain over 200,000 clones, 85% of them singletons. The record originates from a study of blood T cell repertoires in COVID-19. CDR1 SGHAT and CDR2 FQNNGV come from the germline V gene. The CDR3 runs to 15 residues. V was cut by 0 bases and J by 0 bases, with 5 bases left in between.

V and J are TRBV11-2 and TRBJ2-2; the D is unclear. The source of this sequence is a man aged 40-55 years who had recovered from COVID-19. Material: PBMCs or T cells enriched from blood (not recorded which). DNA for the CDR3: TGTGCCAGCAGCTTAGACCAGACGAACACCGGGGAGCTGTTTTTT. Encoded protein: CASSLDQTNTGELFF.